These T cell receptor beta chains were read from a single sample in a study of regulatory T cells in long-lasting Graves disease. TCRdb used MiXCR to reprocess the multiplex PCR reads, holding one entry per CDR3 protein. The data show 400,000 to 500,000 distinct CDR3 sequences, over 20% seen once. The material was peripheral blood mononuclear cells (PBMCs), obtained when the disease was refractory, from a patient treated with antithyroid drugs. Receptor source: a female donor with Graves disease. Each CDR3 is given with its conserved first and last residue. The D gene is left open where the match is weak. Where a row states a size, it is once, few, many or the class of an expanded clone; other rows omit it.

size: many; D: TRBD1; J: TRBJ2-5; V: TRBV27; CDR3: CASSPTKGRDRLYQETQYF; DNA: TGTGCCAGCAGTCCCACCAAGGGCCGGGACAGACTGTACCAAGAGACCCAGTACTTC
size: few; D: -; J: TRBJ2-1; V: TRBV5-1; CDR3: CASSLPRDIYNEQFF; DNA: TGCGCCAGCAGCTTGCCGCGGGACATTTACAATGAGCAGTTCTTC
size: many; D: -; J: TRBJ2-2; V: TRBV6-1; CDR3: CASSEVRATGELFF; DNA: TGTGCCAGCAGTGAAGTGAGGGCCACCGGGGAGCTGTTTTTT
size: -; D: -; J: TRBJ1-5; V: TRBV28; CDR3: CASSSQGKSSSQPQHF; DNA: TGTGCCAGCAGTTCCCAGGGGAAGAGTTCAAGTCAGCCCCAGCATTTT
size: -; D: -; J: TRBJ2-1; V: TRBV10-3; CDR3: CAIRLGQKNEQFF; DNA: TGTGCCATCAGGTTGGGGCAGAAGAATGAGCAGTTCTTC
size: -; D: TRBD1; J: TRBJ1-4; V: TRBV10-3; CDR3: CAISEFQSGGQDEKLFF; DNA: TGTGCCATCAGTGAGTTTCAATCAGGGGGCCAGGATGAAAAACTGTTTTTT
size: once; D: -; J: TRBJ2-3; V: TRBV10-3; CDR3: CAISEWEPRGFTDTQYF; DNA: TGTGCCATCAGTGAGTGGGAACCTAGGGGATTCACAGATACGCAGTATTTT
size: -; D: -; J: TRBJ1-5; V: TRBV24-1; CDR3: CATSAGWGRPQHF; DNA: TGTGCCACCAGTGCTGGCTGGGGGCGGCCCCAGCATTTT
size: many; D: TRBD1; J: TRBJ1-6; V: TRBV28; CDR3: CASSGDRGHSPLHF; DNA: TGTGCCAGCAGCGGCGACAGGGGCCATTCACCCCTCCACTTT
size: many; D: TRBD1; J: TRBJ1-1; V: TRBV6-1; CDR3: CASRWTGWGTEAFF; DNA: TGTGCCAGCAGGTGGACAGGTTGGGGCACTGAAGCTTTCTTT
size: many; D: TRBD2; J: TRBJ2-5; V: TRBV7-3; CDR3: CASSVGGTGQETQYF; DNA: TGTGCCAGCAGCGTCGGGGGGACTGGTCAAGAGACCCAGTACTTC
size: many; D: TRBD1; J: TRBJ1-5; V: TRBV15; CDR3: CATDPGTAGQPQHF; DNA: TGTGCCACCGACCCTGGGACAGCGGGTCAGCCCCAGCATTTT
size: -; D: -; J: TRBJ2-7; V: TRBV7-8; CDR3: CAGSPTGSEQCF; DNA: TGTGCCGGCAGCCCCACAGGCTCCGAGCAGTGCTTC
size: -; D: TRBD1; J: TRBJ1-5; V: TRBV15; CDR3: CATSRMNRGDQPQHF; DNA: TGTGCCACCAGCCGGATGAACAGGGGCGATCAGCCCCAGCATTTT
size: -; D: -; J: TRBJ2-1; V: TRBV28; CDR3: CASSLYLLGTSSYNEQFF; DNA: TGTGCCAGCAGTTTGTACCTTTTGGGTACTAGCTCCTACAATGAGCAGTTCTTC
size: -; D: -; J: TRBJ1-6; V: TRBV6-2/TRBV6-3; CDR3: CASRPGGDSSPLHF; DNA: TGTGCCAGCAGACCTGGAGGAGACAGTTCACCCCTCCACTTT
size: many; D: -; J: TRBJ2-5; V: TRBV10-3; CDR3: CAIRAGSVFETQYF; DNA: TGTGCCATCAGGGCAGGGAGTGTATTCGAGACCCAGTACTTC
size: -; D: TRBD1; J: TRBJ1-5; V: TRBV20-1; CDR3: CSAKTTGVGNQPQHF; DNA: TGCAGTGCTAAGACCACAGGGGTTGGCAATCAGCCCCAGCATTTT
size: many; D: -; J: TRBJ1-2; V: TRBV27; CDR3: CASSSRTDTNYGYTF; DNA: TGTGCCAGCAGTTCCCGGACAGATACTAACTATGGCTACACCTTC
size: many; D: -; J: TRBJ2-7; V: TRBV20-1; CDR3: CSASRTEPYEQYF; DNA: TGCAGTGCTAGTCGGACGGAACCCTACGAGCAGTACTTC
size: -; D: -; J: TRBJ2-2; V: TRBV7-3; CDR3: CASSLGAGSSTGELFF; DNA: TGTGCCAGCAGCCTGGGGGCTGGCAGCTCCACCGGGGAGCTGTTTTTT
size: few; D: -; J: TRBJ2-7; V: TRBV27; CDR3: CASSLLGGPPHEQYF; DNA: TGTGCCAGCAGTTTACTTGGGGGCCCACCCCACGAGCAGTACTTC
size: many; D: -; J: TRBJ2-7; V: TRBV10-3; CDR3: CAIRPSTGSSYEQYF; DNA: TGTGCCATCAGACCCTCGACCGGGTCCAGCTACGAGCAGTACTTC
size: many; D: TRBD2; J: TRBJ2-7; V: TRBV10-3; CDR3: CAISESATSGGYEQYF; DNA: TGTGCCATCAGTGAGTCCGCGACTAGCGGGGGCTACGAGCAGTACTTC
size: once; D: TRBD2; J: TRBJ2-3; V: TRBV14; CDR3: CASSPGLAGTTSTDTQYF; DNA: TGTGCCAGCAGCCCGGGACTAGCCGGAACCACGAGCACAGATACGCAGTATTTT
size: few; D: -; J: TRBJ1-2; V: TRBV9; CDR3: CASSVVPPGGADGYTF; DNA: TGTGCCAGCAGCGTAGTCCCGCCGGGAGGCGCAGATGGCTACACCTTC
size: -; D: -; J: TRBJ2-1; V: TRBV28; CDR3: CASRQGSYNEQFF; DNA: TGTGCCAGCAGACAGGGCTCCTACAATGAGCAGTTCTTC
size: once; D: TRBD1; J: TRBJ2-3; V: TRBV28; CDR3: CASSFGSGGYPRTDTQYF; DNA: TGTGCCAGCAGTTTTGGGTCAGGGGGCTACCCAAGGACAGATACGCAGTATTTT
size: many; D: TRBD1; J: TRBJ1-2; V: TRBV28; CDR3: CASTYPPGQGNYGYTF; DNA: TGTGCCAGCACCTACCCCCCGGGACAGGGCAACTATGGCTACACCTTC
size: many; D: -; J: TRBJ1-1; V: TRBV28; CDR3: CASSLPNHSQGEPFF; DNA: TGTGCCAGCAGTTTACCCAACCATTCGCAGGGAGAACCTTTCTTT
size: many; D: -; J: TRBJ2-5; V: TRBV6-5; CDR3: CASSYPDYQETQYF; DNA: TGTGCCAGCAGTTACCCGGATTACCAAGAGACCCAGTACTTC